These T cell receptor beta chains were read from a single sample in a study of T cell responses to AZD1222 COVID-19 vaccine. Using immunoSEQ multiplex PCR, the repertoire was profiled, and TCRdb retains in-frame clones only, with some absent. In the table there are about 200,000 clones, just over 90% of which are singletons. Material: peripheral blood, obtained 28 days after the second AZD1222 dose. The receptor set was obtained from an adult who received the AZD1222 COVID-19 vaccine. Both conserved end residues are part of each CDR3. Fields, in order: D gene, clone size, J gene, V gene, CDR3 DNA, CDR3 protein. The D gene is left open where the match is weak. The size entry is marked missing in some rows and otherwise reads once, few, many or a size class.

>NA|NA|TRBJ1-4|TRBV19
TGTGCCAGTAGTGGGTCCGGGAGGTCCGCAACTAATGAAAAACTGTTTTTT
CASSGSGRSATNEKLFF
>TRBD1|few|TRBJ1-2|TRBV19
TGTGCCAGTAGTATAATAAGTGGGACAGAGCATCAATATGGCTACACCTTC
CASSIISGTEHQYGYTF
>NA|NA|TRBJ2-1|TRBV7-6
TGTGCCAGCAGCTTAGTTGTAAGCGGGCATTCCTACAATGAGCAGTTCTTC
CASSLVVSGHSYNEQFF
>NA|NA|TRBJ1-2|TRBV19
TGTGCCAGTAGTCAACCCGGGGACCGCGCCTATGGCTACACCTTC
CASSQPGDRAYGYTF
>NA|once|TRBJ2-7|TRBV3-1/TRBV3-2
TGTGCCAGCAGGGAGCCCGGCTCCTACGAGCAGTACTTC
CASREPGSYEQYF
>NA|NA|TRBJ2-3|TRBV5-1
TGCGCCAGCAGCTTGGAGTATCCCACAGATACGCAGTATTTT
CASSLEYPTDTQYF
>TRBD2|NA|TRBJ2-5|TRBV29-1
TGCAGCGTTGACCAACTAGCGGGAGCAGAGACCCAGTACTTC
CSVDQLAGAETQYF
>TRBD2|NA|TRBJ2-1|TRBV6-5
TGTGCCAGCAGTAGGAGCGGGAGCTCCTACAATGAGCAGTTCTTC
CASSRSGSSYNEQFF
>TRBD1|NA|TRBJ1-1|TRBV2
TGTGCCAGCAGTGAATACAGGGGCGCTGAAGCTTTCTTT
CASSEYRGAEAFF
>NA|NA|TRBJ2-7|TRBV6-9
TGTGCCAGCCCTGGGGGGGCAACCTACGAGCAGTACTTC
CASPGGATYEQYF
>NA|NA|TRBJ1-2|TRBV10-3
TGTGCCATCAGCCTCTTGGACAGCCAATATGGCTACACCTTC
CAISLLDSQYGYTF
>TRBD2|NA|TRBJ2-1|TRBV13
TGTGCCAGCAGGAACTCGCGGGAGCGCCCCGTTTGGTTCTTC
CASRNSRERPVWFF
>NA|NA|TRBJ1-4|TRBV5-4
TGTGCCAGCAGCAGGGTCCCCGACGAAAAACTGTTTTTT
CASSRVPDEKLFF
>NA|NA|TRBJ1-6|TRBV5-1
TGCGCCAGCAGCTACACCGATTCACCCCTCCACTTT
CASSYTDSPLHF
>NA|once|TRBJ2-1|TRBV5-4
TGTGCCAGCAGCTTGGGGACCCCTACGGGTAAAGGGTACAATGAGCAGTTCTTC
CASSLGTPTGKGYNEQFF
>TRBD2|NA|TRBJ2-7|TRBV6-5
TGTGCCAGCAGTTATGGGCCTCGCGGGGGCGAGCAGTACTTC
CASSYGPRGGEQYF
>NA|NA|TRBJ2-1|TRBV23-1
TGCGCCAGCAGTCAATTACCCCTCAGAGAAGTAGGGTACAATGAGCAGTTCTTC
CASSQLPLREVGYNEQFF
>TRBD2|NA|TRBJ2-1|TRBV5-1
TGCGCCAGCAGCCTAGGGACTAGCGGGAGGAGAGGCAATGAGCAGTTCTTC
CASSLGTSGRRGNEQFF
>TRBD2|NA|TRBJ2-3|TRBV7-2
TGTGCCAGCGGCGGGAGGGCCTTTAACGGAGATACGCAGTATTTT
CASGGRAFNGDTQYF
>NA|NA|TRBJ1-2|TRBV28
TGTGCCAGCAGTTTCAGGCCCCCTAGGCAGGCCGTTGGCTACACCTTC
CASSFRPPRQAVGYTF
>TRBD2|NA|TRBJ2-3|TRBV5-4
TGTGCCAGCAGCAAAACCCGGGGGGTTAGCACAGATACGCAGTATTTT
CASSKTRGVSTDTQYF
>TRBD2|NA|TRBJ2-7|TRBV10-2
TGCGCCAGCAGAGGAGCGGGAGGCCACTACGAGCAGTACTTC
CASRGAGGHYEQYF
>TRBD1|NA|TRBJ1-2|TRBV2
TGTGCCAGCTCTACAGGGGCGGGTGGCTACACCTTC
CASSTGAGGYTF
>TRBD1|NA|TRBJ1-6|TRBV3-1/TRBV3-2
TGTGCCAGCAGCCAAACAGGGGGTATGGTGTCACCCCTCCACTTT
CASSQTGGMVSPLHF
>NA|NA|TRBJ1-5|TRBV7-2
TGTGCCAGCAGCCGGACCCCCTCCAATCAGCCCCAGCATTTT
CASSRTPSNQPQHF
>TRBD1|NA|TRBJ1-3|TRBV2
TGTGCCAGCAGTTTCGGACAGGGGCCCGGAAACACCATATATTTT
CASSFGQGPGNTIYF
>NA|NA|TRBJ1-3|TRBV5-4
TGTGCCAGCAGCTTGGACAGGGACCCAAACACCATATATTTT
CASSLDRDPNTIYF
>NA|NA|TRBJ2-3|TRBV4-1
TGCGCCAGCAGCCAAGATCAACTGAGCACAGATACGCAGTATTTT
CASSQDQLSTDTQYF
>NA|NA|TRBJ1-5|TRBV18
TGTGCCAGCTCACCTTCAACAGGAGGGGTGAGACAGCCCCAGCATTTT
CASSPSTGGVRQPQHF
>TRBD1|NA|TRBJ1-5|TRBV28
TGTGCCAGCAGGGGGCAGGGGGCGAATAGCAATCAGCCCCAGCATTTT
CASRGQGANSNQPQHF
>NA|NA|TRBJ1-2|TRBV10-3
TGTGCCATCAGTGAGTCGATAGGGTCCCCCTATGGCTACACCTTC
CAISESIGSPYGYTF
>TRBD1|NA|TRBJ1-2|TRBV28
TGTGCCAGCAGTTCGACAGGGGCTAACTATGGCTACACCTTC
CASSSTGANYGYTF
>NA|once|TRBJ2-7|TRBV9
TGTGCCAGCAGCGTAACCGCCTCCTACGAGCAGTACTTC
CASSVTASYEQYF
>TRBD2|once|TRBJ2-5|TRBV4-2
TGTGCCAGCAGCCAAGAGAGCGTAGCGGGGGAAGAGACCCAGTACTTC
CASSQESVAGEETQYF
>TRBD1|NA|TRBJ1-2|TRBV7-2
TGTGCCTCCGGGACAGGGTTCCCGAGTGTGGGCTACACCTTC
CASGTGFPSVGYTF
>NA|NA|TRBJ2-3|TRBV28
TGTGCCAGCAGCGTGGACTCCCCAGATACGCAGTATTTT
CASSVDSPDTQYF
>TRBD1|NA|TRBJ1-3|TRBV11-2
TGTGCCAGCAGCCTAACAGGGGTGTATGGAAACACCATATATTTT
CASSLTGVYGNTIYF
>NA|NA|TRBJ2-3|TRBV4-2
TGTGCCAGCAGCCAAGACAAGGGGACGGATACGCAGTATTTT
CASSQDKGTDTQYF
>TRBD1|NA|TRBJ1-1|TRBV10-3
TGTGCCATCAGTGCTACCGACAGGGGGAGCACTGAAGCTTTCTTT
CAISATDRGSTEAFF
>NA|NA|TRBJ2-4|TRBV28
TGTGCCAGCAGTCCACCGATGAAAAACATTCAGTACTTC
CASSPPMKNIQYF
>NA|NA|TRBJ2-3|TRBV4-1
TGCGCCAGCAGCCCTCCTCCCTGGACCCAGGGCACAGATACGCAGTATTTT
CASSPPPWTQGTDTQYF
>TRBD1|NA|TRBJ2-5|TRBV2
TGTGCCAGCAGTGACCGGCAGGGGGCTTGGGAGACCCAGTACTTC
CASSDRQGAWETQYF
>TRBD1|NA|TRBJ2-5|TRBV28
TGTGCCAGCAGTTTTACAGGGGGCCAAGAGACCCAGTACTTC
CASSFTGGQETQYF
>TRBD1|once|TRBJ1-6|TRBV6-2/TRBV6-3
TGTGCCAGCAGTTACCCTGGACAGGGGGCCAGATCTTTCCACTTT
CASSYPGQGARSFHF
>TRBD1|NA|TRBJ2-1|TRBV28
TGTGCCAGCAGTTTTTGGCAGGGGGCTCATGAGCAGTTCTTC
CASSFWQGAHEQFF
>NA|NA|TRBJ1-6|TRBV28
TGTGCCAGCAGTTTGAGTTTCCCCCTCCACTTT
CASSLSFPLHF
>NA|NA|TRBJ2-3|TRBV3-1/TRBV3-2
TGTGCCAGCAGCCAATCTCAAGGGGGACTCATGGCCCATACGCAGTATTTT
CASSQSQGGLMAHTQYF
>NA|NA|TRBJ2-2|TRBV6-5
TGTGCCAGCTCCCGGGTTACGTCCGGGGAGCTGTTTTTT
CASSRVTSGELFF
>NA|NA|TRBJ1-2|TRBV5-1
TGCGCCAGCAGCCCACAGGTGGGAGGAGATGGCTACACCTTC
CASSPQVGGDGYTF
>TRBD1|NA|TRBJ1-1|TRBV18
TGTGCCAGCTCACCAGACAGGGGCGGACCTGAAGCTTTCTTT
CASSPDRGGPEAFF
>NA|NA|TRBJ1-1|TRBV9
TGTGCCAGCAGTGCAACAGGGTTCACTGAAGCTTTCTTT
CASSATGFTEAFF
>NA|NA|TRBJ1-2|TRBV19
TGTGCCAGTAGTATCTCCCAGTATAACTATGGCTACACCTTC
CASSISQYNYGYTF
>TRBD2|NA|TRBJ2-1|TRBV14
TGTGCCAGCAGCCCCTGGACTAGCTACAATGAGCAGTTCTTC
CASSPWTSYNEQFF